Shown below are 13 T cell receptor beta chains from a single sample sequenced in a study of blood T cell repertoires in COVID-19 (dated by TCRdb to 2020 to 2021). The receptor library was made with the immunoSEQ multiplex PCR assay. This immuneACCESS table, as held by TCRdb, lists in-frame sequences with V and J called but not all clones. Of the missing ones, under half trace to an unresolved V gene in checked studies; the others have no known cause. The sample table lists some 230,000 clones, about 85% of them with a count of one. More than 8.5% of the sample comes from the top ten. Sequencing was done on a sample of peripheral blood. These receptors were obtained from a woman aged 50 to 60 with COVID-19, enrolled during active disease.

The chain combines TRBV6-1 with TRBJ2-2; D gene unclear. Trimming left V 2 bases short and J 0 bases short, with 13 bases between. In germline, CDR1 is MNHNS, CDR2 SASEGT. The CDR3 runs 17 residues. The chain's CDR3 is CASSERRFYANTGELFF. The CDR3 region has the DNA TGTGCCAGCAGTGAACGCCGATTCTACGCGAACACCGGGGAGCTGTTTTTT.

The chain employs TRBV11-3 and TRBJ2-7; 7 nucleotides line up with TRBD2. CDR3 size: 16 residues. V shed 1 base, J shed 3 bases, and the junction held 9 bases outside the gene matches. Germline CDR1 reads SGHNT; CDR2 reads YENEEA. CDR3 DNA: TGTGCCAGCAGCTTAGCGTTAGCGCGGGGGAACTACGAGCAGTACTTC. Amino acids: CASSLALARGNYEQYF.

The chain has TRBV6-5 and TRBJ2-2; D remains unclear. Trimming stripped 8 bases from V and 9 bases from J, with 10 bases between. Germline CDR1 and CDR2: MNHEY and SVGAGI. This CDR3 has 11 amino acids. This chain's CDR3 is CASGAHRELFF. DNA of the CDR3: TGTGCCAGCGGAGCCCACCGGGAGCTGTTTTTT.

The V gene is TRBV2, the J gene TRBJ2-3; TRBD2 matches 15 bases. In germline, CDR1 is SNHLY, CDR2 FYNNEI. The junction had 8 bases not matched to a gene; V was cut back by 7 bases and J by 9 bases. The CDR3 is 15 residues long. CDR3 DNA: TGTGCCAGCACCCGGACTAGCGGGGGGGGAAAGACGCAGTATTTT. Encoded protein: CASTRTSGGGKTQYF.

In DNA, the CDR3 is TGTGCCAGTAGCCCGGGTGGCCACTCTGGAAACACCATATATTTT. It yields the protein CASSPGGHSGNTIYF. J is TRBJ1-3 and V is TRBV19; D is ambiguous. The germline V gene encodes CDR1 LNHDA and CDR2 SQIVND (reference sequence). The CDR3 extends over 15 amino acids. With 6 bases removed from V and 0 bases from J, the gap between germline ends came to 12 bases.

This chain connects TRBV6-6 to TRBJ2-3; 11 positions match TRBD1. V lost 5 bases and J lost 4; bases outside the gene matches: 11. Germline V gives CDR1 MNHNY, CDR2 SVGAGI (reference sequence). The CDR3 consists of 17 residues. DNA of the CDR3: TGTGCCAGCAGTCTACCCACGCCGGGACAGGGGGCAGATACGCAGTATTTT. Its protein is CASSLPTPGQGADTQYF.

Regarding this clone: Relative to the germline gene, one junction end is altered; a read error may explain this. V usage is TRBV6-1 and J usage is TRBJ1-1; possibly TRBD1 for D (6 bases). Germline V gene data show CDR1 as MNHNS and CDR2 as SASEGT. The CDR3 spans 15 residues. As DNA, the CDR3 is TGTGCCAGCAGCGAAGGCCAGGGGCACTACACTGAAGCTTTCTTT. Amino acids: CASSEGQGHYTEAFF.

The J gene is TRBJ2-7, the V gene TRBV19; D call uncertain. V was trimmed by 1 base and J by 4 bases, leaving 11 bases between them. Germline assignment: CDR1 LNHDA and CDR2 SQIVND (reference sequence). This CDR3 has 14 amino acids. This CDR3 is CASSIVPDTYEQYF. The DNA of the CDR3 is TGTGCCAGTAGTATAGTACCCGACACTTACGAGCAGTACTTC.

V gene TRBV30 combines with J gene TRBJ1-2; 7 nucleotides agree with TRBD1. The CDR3 length is 13 residues. V shed 3 bases, J shed 3 bases, and the junction held 4 bases outside the gene matches. Germline assignment: CDR1 GTSNPN and CDR2 SVGIG (reference sequence). The CDR3 bases are TGTGCCTGGAGGGGTACAGGGGACTATGGCTACACCTTC. Translated: CAWRGTGDYGYTF.

This clone was found once. This sequence joins TRBV7-2 and TRBJ2-3, with TRBD2 matching 8 bases. CDR1 is SGHTA, CDR2 FQGNSA, per germline. V lost 3 bases and J lost 6; bases outside the gene matches: 8. The CDR3 covers 15 residues. Here the CDR3 reads CASSFNGGAGDTQYF. CDR3 DNA sequence: TGTGCCAGCAGCTTCAACGGGGGGGCGGGTGATACGCAGTATTTT.

The chain combines TRBV29-1 with TRBJ2-5; 9 nucleotides align to TRBD2. Germline-derived CDR1 and CDR2 are SQVTM and ANQGSEA. V shed 6 bases and J 9 bases; nucleotides not matched to a gene: 14. The CDR3 runs 14 residues. The CDR3 DNA is TGCAGCGTGCAACCGGGACTAGCTGGGGGGGCCCAGTACTTC. Protein: CSVQPGLAGGAQYF. The whole variable domain, filled in from reference TRBV29-1 and TRBJ2-5, reads SAVISQKPSRDICQRGTSLTIQCQVDSQVTMMFWYRQQPGQSLTLIATANQGSEATYESGFVIDKFPISRPNLTFSTLTVSNMSPEDSSIYLCSVQPGLAGGAQYFGPGTRLLVL.

The CDR3 protein is CATSLGTGGIETQYF. The CDR3 DNA is TGTGCCACCTCCCTCGGAACAGGGGGCATAGAGACCCAGTACTTC. V is TRBV24-1 and J is TRBJ2-5; 9 bases align to TRBD1. Germline V gene data show CDR1 as KGHDR and CDR2 as SFDVKD. Losses at the gene ends were 9 bases for V and 4 bases for J; bases not matched to a gene: 11. The CDR3 has 15 residues.

Worth noting for this clone: The identical CDR3 is also encoded by other nucleotide sequences in the sample. The chain has TRBV11-2 and TRBJ1-2; the D is unclear. This CDR3 spans 13 amino acids. The V gene lost 3 bases and the J gene lost 4 bases, with 9 bases spanning the gap. Germline loops: CDR1 SGHAT, CDR2 FQNNGV. CDR3 coding DNA: TGTGCCAGCAGCTTGGACGGACTCTATGGCTACACCTTC. This codes for CASSLDGLYGYTF.